This section outlines one T cell receptor beta chain sequence together with its context. The CDR3 has 11 residues. The V end was cut by 5 bases, the J end by 4 bases, with 8 bases between. The germline CDR1 and CDR2 sequences are GTSNPN and SVGIG (reference sequence). The PCR made use of 60 Vbeta and 13 Jbeta primers. Using immunoSEQ multiplex PCR, the repertoire was profiled, and TCRdb retains in-frame clones only, with some absent. The sample lists 160,000 or so clones, 75% to 90% occurring once. Nominally healthy donors provided the samples, though records likely missed some immune exposures. The data originate from a study of cytomegalovirus exposure and HLA in healthy donors.

The receptor was isolated from a woman aged 18-35 years in good health and CMV-seronegative. The sequenced sample consisted of PBMCs. This chain joins TRBV30 and TRBJ1-1; D gene ambiguous. The CDR3 region has the DNA TGTGCCTGGGGAGGCGGCACTGAAGCTTTCTTT. It codes for CAWGGGTEAFF.